These 30 T cell receptor beta chains came from one sample sequenced in a study of Ad26.COV2.S vaccination and SARS-CoV-2 variants. Treatment indicated: roughly 19 received Ad26.COV2.S at low or high dose, single or two shots; about five received placebo; per-sample allocation not given. Sampling occurred on day 63 after the first vaccine or placebo injection. Measured with immunoSEQ multiplex PCR; TCRdb has only the in-frame clones, and not every one. This sample carries 300,000 to 400,000 clones, around four fifths of them seen once, and the ten largest clones take 2% to 2.5%. Source: peripheral blood, taken in a trial of Ad26.COV2.S vaccine versus placebo. All receptors derive from a person between 18 and 65 years old who received the Ad26.COV2.S COVID-19 vaccine or a placebo.

CDR3 amino acids: CASSFNLADTDTQYF. CDR3 coding DNA: TGCGCCAGCAGCTTTAACTTAGCGGACACAGATACGCAGTATTTT. The chain has TRBV5-1 and TRBJ2-3; TRBD2 is a possible D gene (6 bases). Germline assignment: CDR1 SGHRS and CDR2 YFSETQ. CDR3 size: 15 residues. V lost 2 bases to trimming and J lost 2 bases, with 12 bases between them. The whole variable domain, remainder taken from reference TRBV5-1 and TRBJ2-3, is KAGVTQTPRYLIKTRGQQVTLSCSPISGHRSVSWYQQTPGQGLQFLFEYFSETQRNKGNFPGRFSGRQFSNSRSEMNVSTLELGDSALYLCASSFNLADTDTQYFGPGTRLTVL.

This rearrangement joins TRBV6-5 to TRBJ1-1; D call uncertain. The CDR3 consists of 16 residues. Germline CDR1 reads MNHEY; CDR2 reads SVGAGI. V was pared by 4 bases and J by 3 bases, with 18 bases between. CDR3 DNA sequence: TGTGCCAGCAGTTTTACCGCGGGCCTAGGCGACACTGAAGCTTTCTTT. This sequence encodes CASSFTAGLGDTEAFF.

The rearrangement joins TRBV7-9 to TRBJ2-1, with TRBD2 identical over 8 bases. The CDR3 runs 17 residues. J gave up 5 bases and V 2 bases, and 11 bases lay outside the gene matches. CDR1 is SEHNR, CDR2 FQNEAQ, per germline (reference sequence). The CDR3 sequence is CASSLRRMVAGHNEQFF. The CDR3 region has the DNA TGTGCCAGCAGCTTACGTCGGATGGTAGCGGGACACAATGAGCAGTTCTTC.

In the case of this clone: Germline and junction disagree at one end, which may indicate a read error. The V gene is TRBV28, the J gene TRBJ1-1; D is possibly TRBD1 (5 bases). The germline V gene has CDR1 MDHEN and CDR2 SYDVKM. This CDR3 contains 14 residues. In DNA form, the CDR3 reads TGTGCCAGCAAGCTGGGACTCTGGAACGCTGAAGCTTTCTTT. This encodes CASKLGLWNAEAFF.

This clone was seen a handful of times. The V gene is TRBV18, the J gene TRBJ2-7; 9 nucleotides match TRBD1. Trimming cost V 3 bases and J 5 bases; bases outside gene matches: 5. The CDR3 spans 14 residues. Germline V gene data show CDR1 as KGHSH and CDR2 as LQKENI. For the CDR3, the DNA is TGTGCCAGCTCACCGGGACAGGGTAATAACGAGCAGTACTTC. This gives the protein CASSPGQGNNEQYF.

The rearrangement uses TRBV7-3 and TRBJ2-3; D tentatively reads TRBD1 or TRBD2 (5 bases each). The CDR3 spans 14 residues. V was cut by 1 base and J by 6 bases, with 11 bases left in between. Per germline, CDR1 SGHTA and CDR2 FQGTGA. The CDR3, as DNA: TGTGCCAGCAGCTTAAGTCGGGGCGGGGATACGCAGTATTTT. Amino acids: CASSLSRGGDTQYF.

The rearrangement joins TRBV28 to TRBJ1-4; D is unclear. CDR1 is MDHEN, CDR2 SYDVKM, per germline. This CDR3 has 12 residues. With 7 bases removed from V and 10 bases from J, the gap between germline ends came to 13 bases. CDR3 in amino acids: CASTAGGLKLFF. The CDR3 coding sequence is TGTGCCAGCACCGCCGGCGGGTTAAAACTGTTTTTT.

The CDR3 coding sequence is TGTGCCAGTGGGACTATCGACCACGGACGGGCAAACTATGGCTACACCTTC. This gives the protein CASGTIDHGRANYGYTF. The chain combines TRBV19 with TRBJ1-2, with D maybe TRBD1 (5 bases). The CDR3 extends over 17 amino acids. The germline V and J ends were trimmed by 8 bases and 2 bases, with 24 bases remaining between them. The germline V gene has CDR1 LNHDA and CDR2 SQIVND (reference sequence).

The V call is TRBV28, the J call TRBJ2-7; D uncertain. Trimming cost V 0 bases and J 2 bases, with 2 bases left between them. The CDR3 is 12 amino acids. Germline lookup yields CDR1 MDHEN and CDR2 SYDVKM. The DNA for the CDR3 is TGTGCCAGCAGTTTATGGGCCTACGAGCAGTACTTC. It specifies CASSLWAYEQYF.

J is TRBJ2-2 and V is TRBV7-3, with 8 bases fitting TRBD1. V was clipped by 1 base and J by 0 bases; unmatched bases: 7. CDR3 length: 18 amino acids. Germline loops: CDR1 SGHTA, CDR2 FQGTGA. CDR3 sequence: CASSLKAGTGSNTGELFF. DNA of the CDR3: TGTGCCAGCAGCTTAAAGGCCGGGACAGGCTCGAACACCGGGGAGCTGTTTTTT. Full variable domain (remainder filled in from reference TRBV7-3 and TRBJ2-2): GAGVSQTPSNKVTEKGKYVELRCDPISGHTALYWYRQSLGQGPEFLIYFQGTGAADDSGLPNDRFFAVRPEGSVSTLKIQRTERGDSAVYLCASSLKAGTGSNTGELFFGEGSRLTVL.

The chain joins TRBV6-4 to TRBJ1-4; possible D gene TRBD1, 5 bases. Between the trimmed V and J ends, which lost 0 bases and 8 bases, there was a span of 19 bases. In germline, CDR1 is MRHNA, CDR2 SNTAGT. The length of the CDR3 is 17 residues. The CDR3 loop reads CASSDSEGLGCREKLFF. The CDR3 DNA follows: TGTGCCAGCAGTGACTCAGAGGGGCTGGGTTGTAGGGAAAAACTGTTTTTT.

The rearrangement links TRBV5-1 to TRBJ2-7, with 10 bases that match TRBD2. Germline CDR1 is SGHRS and CDR2 is YFSETQ. V lost 1 base and J lost 3; bases outside the gene matches: 4. This CDR3 is built from 15 residues. CDR3 protein: CASSLTSGANYEQYF. The CDR3 DNA sequence: TGCGCCAGCAGCTTGACTAGCGGGGCTAACTACGAGCAGTACTTC.

This clone showed up just a few times. The chain combines TRBV4-1 with TRBJ1-1; D not certain. V was pared by 0 bases and J by 5 bases, with 10 bases between. Germline values: CDR1 MGHRA, CDR2 YSYEKL. This CDR3 contains 14 residues. DNA for the CDR3: TGCGCCAGCAGCCAAGATAGAGGGAGAACTGAAGCTTTCTTT. It specifies CASSQDRGRTEAFF.

The chain recombines TRBV19 with TRBJ2-5; weak D call: TRBD2 (6 bases). Trimming shortened V by 1 base and J by 1 base, and 7 bases separated the two germline ends. CDR1 and CDR2 from the germline V gene are LNHDA and SQIVND (reference sequence). This CDR3 spans 14 amino acids. In DNA, the CDR3 is TGTGCCAGTAGTATAGCCGGGGGCCAAGAGACCCAGTACTTC. It is translated as CASSIAGGQETQYF.

This clone was recorded a few times. The chain carries TRBV5-5 and TRBJ1-1; TRBD1 agrees at 8 bases. V lost 0 bases to trimming and J lost 0 bases; unmatched junction nucleotides: 10. CDR3 size: 18 residues. Germline CDR1 reads SGHKS; CDR2 reads YYEKEE (reference sequence). In DNA form, the CDR3 reads TGTGCCAGCAGCTTGGGTAGGGCAGGGGGCCTAATGAACACTGAAGCTTTCTTT. Amino acids: CASSLGRAGGLMNTEAFF.

The rearrangement uses TRBV4-1 and TRBJ2-7, with a possible D match to TRBD2 (5 bases). The CDR3 runs 15 residues. V shed 0 bases and J shed 7 bases, with 16 bases lying between them. CDR1 is MGHRA and CDR2 is YSYEKL in the germline V gene. The CDR3: CASSQEPGLVREQYF. Here the CDR3 DNA reads TGCGCCAGCAGCCAAGAGCCGGGGTTGGTCAGGGAGCAGTACTTC.

This rearrangement joins TRBV11-2 to TRBJ1-4; a possible D gene is TRBD1 (6 bases). Germline CDR1 SGHAT, CDR2 FQNNGV. V was clipped by 5 bases and J by 4 bases, with 14 bases between them. The CDR3 runs to 15 residues. The CDR3 here is CASSLRGADNEKLFF. The CDR3 coding sequence is TGTGCCAGCAGCCTACGGGGGGCAGATAATGAAAAACTGTTTTTT.

The V and J genes are TRBV7-2 and TRBJ1-5, with 9 bases aligning to TRBD1. V dropped 5 bases and J dropped 6; count of bases not matched to a gene: 2. Looked up from germline, CDR1 is SGHTA and CDR2 is FQGNSA. The CDR3 loop spans 13 amino acids. The CDR3 reads CASSTGGGQPQHF. The CDR3 nucleotides are TGTGCCAGCAGCACAGGGGGCGGTCAGCCCCAGCATTTT.

On this clone itself: The same CDR3 arises from other DNA sequences in this sample as well. This chain joins TRBV5-1 and TRBJ1-6; D is perhaps TRBD1 (5 bases). This CDR3 is 15 amino acids long. V lost 4 bases and J 0 bases, leaving 8 bases between the germline ends. The germline V gene encodes CDR1 SGHRS and CDR2 YFSETQ. The DNA of the CDR3 is TGCGCCAGCAGCCCTGACAGCTCCTATAATTCACCCCTCCACTTT. Translating gives CASSPDSSYNSPLHF.

The genes are TRBV5-5 and TRBJ1-2, with D unclear. Germline CDR1 is SGHKS and CDR2 is YYEKEE (reference sequence). The CDR3 spans 16 residues. Trimming removed 1 base from V and 7 bases from J, with 20 bases in between. The CDR3: CASSLMVWEFDGGYTF. CDR3 nucleotide sequence: TGTGCCAGCAGCTTGATGGTCTGGGAATTCGACGGTGGCTACACCTTC.

About this clone itself: Other DNA sequences in the sample encode the same CDR3. J is TRBJ1-4 and V is TRBV28; D possibly corresponds to TRBD1 (6 bases). Germline V gene lookup returns CDR1 MDHEN and CDR2 SYDVKM. This CDR3 is 15 amino acids long. The V end was cut by 2 bases, the J end by 4 bases, with 11 bases between. CDR3 coding DNA: TGTGCCAGCAGTTTAGCGGGGGGCGGTAATGAAAAACTGTTTTTT. It codes for CASSLAGGGNEKLFF.

This chain joins TRBV19 and TRBJ2-6, with 10 bases lining up with TRBD1. The germline V gene has CDR1 LNHDA and CDR2 SQIVND (reference sequence). CDR3 length: 22 residues. Trimming removed 4 bases from V and 1 base from J; junction bases left unmatched: 19. CDR3 sequence: CASSTGGDRGLRDQSGANVLTF. The CDR3 DNA reads as TGTGCCAGTAGTACGGGCGGGGACAGGGGCCTTCGAGATCAATCTGGGGCCAACGTCCTGACTTTC. The entire variable domain, with the rest obtained from reference TRBV19 and TRBJ2-6, is as follows: DGGITQSPKYLFRKEGQNVTLSCEQNLNHDAMYWYRQDPGQGLRLIYYSQIVNDFQKGDIAEGYSVSREKKESFPLTVTSAQKNPTAFYLCASSTGGDRGLRDQSGANVLTFGAGSRLTVL.

This clone was found once. This chain uses TRBV14 with TRBJ2-7; TRBD1 matches at 7 bases. V shed 6 bases, J shed 4 bases, and the junction held 21 bases outside the gene matches. The germline V gene has CDR1 SGHDN and CDR2 FVKESK. The CDR3 extends over 18 amino acids. The CDR3 loop is CASSQSPPDSTRGYEQYF. The CDR3, as DNA: TGTGCCAGCAGTCAGTCCCCTCCCGACAGTACCAGGGGGTACGAGCAGTACTTC.

The chain joins TRBV2 to TRBJ1-1, with no clear D. The CDR3 runs 16 residues. Trimming pared 5 bases from V and 4 bases from J, leaving 20 bases between. Germline CDR1 reads SNHLY; CDR2 reads FYNNEI. The CDR3 is CASSREGSGYATEAFF. The CDR3 bases are TGTGCCAGCAGTCGGGAAGGATCTGGCTATGCCACTGAAGCTTTCTTT.

The chain couples TRBV6-6 to TRBJ2-1, with TRBD2 as a possible D gene (7 bases). The length of the CDR3 is 14 residues. CDR1 and CDR2 (germline): MNHNY, SVGAGI (reference sequence). V was pared by 10 bases and J by 2 bases, with 15 bases between. The CDR3 DNA reads as TGTGCCACCAATAGGGGGGGGACCTACAATGAGCAGTTCTTC. The encoded protein is CATNRGGTYNEQFF.

The gene calls are TRBV11-2 and TRBJ2-5; a weak D match, TRBD2 (6 bases). Germline CDR1 is SGHAT and CDR2 is FQNNGV. V dropped 8 bases and J dropped 5 bases, with 12 bases sitting between them. The CDR3 is 12 residues long. CDR3 in DNA: TGTGCCAGCGGATCTAGCGCCGAGACCCAGTACTTC. It translates to CASGSSAETQYF.

The rearrangement joins TRBV10-2 to TRBJ1-1; tentative D call: TRBD1 (5 bases). Germline CDR1 reads WSHSY; CDR2 reads SAAADI. This CDR3 spans 16 amino acids. V was shortened by 3 bases and J by 3 bases, with 17 bases between the two germline ends. For the CDR3, the DNA is TGCGCCAGCAGTGAATATGGGTCAGGGAGGGACACTGAAGCTTTCTTT. Its protein is CASSEYGSGRDTEAFF.

The chain has TRBV28 and TRBJ1-5; 7 nucleotides match TRBD1. The trim removed 6 bases at V and 3 bases at J, leaving 8 bases unmatched. The CDR3 is made up of 15 amino acids. Germline V gene lookup returns CDR1 MDHEN and CDR2 SYDVKM. CDR3 in amino acids: CASSTNRGVNQPQHF. CDR3 in DNA: TGTGCCAGCAGCACCAACAGGGGAGTCAATCAGCCCCAGCATTTT.

The table lists this clone with a count of one. The chain combines TRBV5-6 with TRBJ2-2, with D perhaps given as TRBD1 or TRBD2 (5 bases each). Germline values: CDR1 SGHDT, CDR2 YYEEEE. The V gene lost 2 bases and the J gene lost 6 bases, with 17 bases spanning the gap. The CDR3 spans 16 residues. CDR3 sequence: CASSFRVGAASGELFF. The DNA of the CDR3 is TGTGCCAGCAGCTTCCGGGTCGGGGCGGCGTCCGGGGAGCTGTTTTTT.

The chain has TRBV5-1 and TRBJ1-2; D ambiguous. Germline V lookup: CDR1 SGHRS, CDR2 YFSETQ. This CDR3 has 13 residues. The V end lost 4 bases, the J end lost 4 bases, and 11 bases lay between the germline ends. The chain's CDR3 is CASSQALTYGYTF. CDR3 DNA: TGCGCCAGCAGCCAGGCGCTTACCTATGGCTACACCTTC.